Listed below are T cell receptor beta chains from one sample, sequenced in a study of T cells in Graves' hyperthyroidism and ophthalmopathy. MiXCR, run by TCRdb on the multiplex PCR reads, gives a single entry per CDR3 protein. The sample contains approximately 370,000 distinct CDR3 sequences, 15% to 20% of which appear only once. The material sequenced was blood. These receptors all come from a woman aged 25-40 years with Graves' hyperthyroidism that later progressed to Graves' ophthalmopathy. Each CDR3 is given with its conserved first and last residue. Each record gives: V gene, J gene, D gene, clone size, CDR3 protein. The D gene is left open where the match is weak. For some rows the clone size is stated as once, few or many, or as a class when expanded; others skip it.

TRBV20-1	TRBJ2-3	.	few	CSARSGSSTDTQYF
TRBV11-2	TRBJ2-5	.	many	CASSLGGSETQYF
TRBV18	TRBJ1-1	.	many	CASSPTKGIGAFF
TRBV6-6	TRBJ2-6	.	few	CASSYLRAGANVLTF
TRBV11-2	TRBJ2-5	.	many	CASSSLEGQETQYF
TRBV20-1	TRBJ2-7	.	many	CSHLSLGPYEQYF
TRBV4-1	TRBJ1-2	.	.	CASSQDPSGGSGYTF
TRBV2	TRBJ2-1	TRBD2	.	CASTGTSGGHNEQFF
TRBV5-1	TRBJ2-5	TRBD1	many	CASSVGTAVQETQYF
TRBV20-1	TRBJ2-7	.	.	CSAERSVDSYEQYF
TRBV19	TRBJ2-5	TRBD2	many	CASSRSGRETQYF
TRBV11-2	TRBJ2-3	.	.	CASSLVGAAAGRDTQYF
TRBV6-1	TRBJ1-1	.	many	CASTTSTTGTEAFF
TRBV5-1	TRBJ2-5	.	.	CASSQEQETQYF
TRBV5-1	TRBJ1-4	.	.	CASSLDYLAANEKLFF
TRBV19	TRBJ2-2	.	many	CASSSLTPIAGELFF
TRBV5-8	TRBJ2-5	.	many	CASSLAGREETQYF
TRBV5-1	TRBJ2-1	.	many	CASSLVATSVNEQFF
TRBV6-2/TRBV6-3	TRBJ1-4	.	many	CASRGQSHEKLFF
TRBV4-1	TRBJ2-7	.	.	CASSQGRGGLDYEQYF
TRBV29-1	TRBJ1-5	TRBD1	few	CSVDDNKDRGLQSNQPQHF
TRBV3-1	TRBJ2-5	.	few	CASSQESYETQYF
TRBV20-1	TRBJ2-5	.	.	CSARVYQETQYF
TRBV28	TRBJ2-7	.	many	CASSPLTDSYEQYF
TRBV28	TRBJ1-2	.	many	CASSRAFYGYTF
TRBV27	TRBJ2-1	.	many	CASSLGQNEQFF
TRBV15	TRBJ1-1	.	many	CATSETANTEAFF
TRBV7-9	TRBJ1-1	.	.	CASSFGIQDTEAFF
TRBV18	TRBJ2-7	.	many	CASSGRGDSEQYF
TRBV12-5	TRBJ2-3	.	.	CASGLGDPSTDTQYF
TRBV29-1	TRBJ1-2	.	.	CSVGGGQRNYGYTF
TRBV12-3/TRBV12-4	TRBJ1-2	.	.	CASTTLRTRNGYGYTF
TRBV5-1	TRBJ2-1	TRBD1	few	CASSFGDSVYNEQFF
TRBV19	TRBJ2-1	TRBD2	.	CASSMRGRGAGSLEQFF
TRBV30	TRBJ2-1	TRBD2	many	CAWSVGVAGVSSYNEQFF
TRBV11-1	TRBJ2-2	TRBD1	many	CASTERGRNTGELFF
TRBV27	TRBJ2-2	TRBD2	many	CASSFLAGGVGTGELFF
TRBV18	TRBJ2-6	.	.	CASSPVELGPGANVLTF
TRBV7-6	TRBJ2-1	.	many	CASSPRGQANNEQFF
TRBV19	TRBJ2-5	TRBD1	many	CASSAQGNRGYQETQYF